This T cell receptor beta chain originates from a study of Ad26.COV2.S vaccination and SARS-CoV-2 variants. CDR1 is SGHAT and CDR2 is FQNNGV in the germline V gene. There are 14 residues in the CDR3. Trimming stripped 0 bases from V and 1 base from J, with 7 bases between. Sequencing was performed with immunoSEQ multiplex PCR; in TCRdb, only in-frame clones are kept and a portion is missing. The sample has 360,000 or so clones; around 91% are singletons. This clone was counted between two and nine times. As for treatment: 15 to 20 received Ad26.COV2.S at low or high dose, single or two shots; 5 received placebo; per-sample allocation not given. Specimen acquisition occurred on day 63 following the initial vaccine or placebo injection.

The genes are TRBV11-2 and TRBJ2-7; D ambiguous. The specimen was peripheral blood, collected in a trial of Ad26.COV2.S vaccine versus placebo. The clonotype originates from a person between 18 and 65 years old who received the Ad26.COV2.S COVID-19 vaccine or a placebo. The CDR3 nucleotides are TGTGCCAGCAGCTTAGATTTGCGTTCCTACGAGCAGTACTTC. It translates to CASSLDLRSYEQYF. Full variable domain (remainder filled in from reference TRBV11-2 and TRBJ2-7): EAGVAQSPRYKIIEKRQSVAFWCNPISGHATLYWYQQILGQGPKLLIQFQNNGVVDDSQLPKDRFSAERLKGVDSTLKIQPAKLEDSAVYLCASSLDLRSYEQYFGPGTRLTVT.